The 4 T cell receptor beta chains in this list originate from one sample, sequenced in a study of T cell changes during pregnancy in multiple sclerosis. Sequencing was performed with immunoSEQ multiplex PCR; in TCRdb, only in-frame clones are kept and a portion is missing. The sample records about 70,000 clones, around 90% being singletons. Sample: peripheral blood, taken in the third trimester of pregnancy. These receptors were collected from a female donor with multiple sclerosis, enrolled in a pregnancy study.

The V and J genes are TRBV7-2 and TRBJ2-5; 7 bases align to TRBD2. The J segment lost 1 base and the V segment lost 3 bases, leaving 2 bases of the junction unmatched. Germline V gene lookup returns CDR1 SGHTA and CDR2 FQGNSA. The CDR3 consists of 14 residues. CDR3 loop: CASSFGGSQETQYF. CDR3 bases: TGTGCCAGCAGCTTTGGCGGGAGCCAAGAGACCCAGTACTTC.

This chain links TRBV2 with TRBJ2-7; TRBD2 aligns across 10 bases. V shed 8 bases and J 1 base; nucleotides not matched to a gene: 5. The CDR3 is made up of 14 amino acids. Germline V gene lookup returns CDR1 SNHLY and CDR2 FYNNEI. This CDR3 is CASGRTSGSYEQYF. CDR3 coding DNA: TGTGCCAGCGGGAGGACTAGCGGATCCTACGAGCAGTACTTC.

The chain carries TRBV7-2 and TRBJ1-5; tentative D call: TRBD1 (6 bases). CDR3 size: 12 residues. Between the trimmed V and J ends, which lost 5 bases and 12 bases, there was a span of 14 bases. Germline V gives CDR1 SGHTA, CDR2 FQGNSA. This CDR3 is CASSPRGGSQHF. The CDR3 DNA sequence: TGTGCCAGCAGCCCCAGGGGAGGGAGCCAGCATTTT.

CDR3 protein: CASSEGGRETETQYF. The CDR3 DNA reads as TGTGCCAGCAGTGAAGGGGGGAGGGAGACGGAGACCCAGTACTTC. The chain combines TRBV25-1 with TRBJ2-5; TRBD2 matches at 7 bases. Germline trimming cut 2 bases from V and 5 bases from J; bases unmatched to any gene: 8. Germline-derived CDR1 and CDR2 are MGHDK and SYGVNS. The CDR3 consists of 15 residues.